The 23 T cell receptor beta chains reported below all come from one sample, sequenced in a study of post-analysis software for immune sequencing data. Points from the study as a whole: Higher frequency in patients than in controls was seen for roughly five TRBV segments, with TRBV5-6, TRBV5-1 and TRBV20-1 among them.

These TCRs' antigens remain unknown. Built from TCR beta cDNA, the libraries had unique molecular identifiers in them. TCRdb re-analysed the PCR reads in MiXCR, keeping a single row per CDR3 protein. This table has more than 350,000 distinct CDR3 sequences, roughly 40% appearing once. What was sequenced was blood. These receptors all stem from a girl under 10 years old with multiple sclerosis.

The rearrangement joins TRBV7-3 to TRBJ2-2; 8 bases match TRBD2. The V gene end was trimmed by 0 bases and the J gene end by 0 bases; junction bases not matched to a gene: 0. Germline lookup yields CDR1 SGHTA and CDR2 FQGTGA. This CDR3 has 16 residues. CDR3 nucleotides: TGTGCCAGCAGCTTAACGGGACTAGCGAACACCGGGGAGCTGTTTTTT. Translating gives CASSLTGLANTGELFF.

This clonotype was recorded a few times. CDR3 loop: CASSPQGRSDEQYF. For the CDR3, the DNA is TGTGCCAGCAGTCCCCAGGGGAGGTCTGACGAGCAGTACTTC. The chain uses TRBV28 and TRBJ2-7; TRBD1 or TRBD2 may be the D gene (6 bases each). The V and J ends lost 5 bases and 5 bases respectively, with 16 bases between them. The CDR3 runs 14 residues. The germline V gene encodes CDR1 MDHEN and CDR2 SYDVKM. The full variable domain, in which reference TRBV28 and TRBJ2-7 provide the parts outside the CDR3, is DVKVTQSSRYLVKRTGEKVFLECVQDMDHENMFWYRQDPGLGLRLIYFSYDVKMKEKGDIPEGYSVSREKKERFSLILESASTNQTSMYLCASSPQGRSDEQYFGPGTRLTVT.

J is TRBJ2-4 and V is TRBV5-1; 8 bases agree with TRBD2. The J call may be mistaken, given a closer DNA end match to TRBJ2-7. The germline CDR1 and CDR2 sequences are SGHRS and YFSETQ. There are 14 residues in the CDR3. The CDR3: CASSLVLAGSEQYF. In DNA form, the CDR3 reads TGCGCCAGCAGCTTGGTCCTAGCGGGCTCCGAGCAGTACTTC.

This clonotype was counted between two and nine times. The chain is built from TRBV29-1 and TRBJ2-1; TRBD2 is a possible D gene (6 bases). V was clipped by 6 bases and J by 8 bases, with 14 bases between them. This CDR3 contains 12 residues. Germline CDR1 is SQVTM and CDR2 is ANQGSEA. The CDR3 DNA reads TGCAGCGTGCCGGGACTTAGCTATGAGCAGTTCTTC. Encoded protein: CSVPGLSYEQFF.

This clonotype showed up just a few times. The rearrangement uses TRBV28 and TRBJ2-4; TRBD2 matches 13 bases. CDR3 length equals 16 residues. The V gene's germline CDR1 is MDHEN and CDR2 SYDVKM. J lost 6 bases, V lost 5 bases, and 7 bases had no gene match. DNA for the CDR3: TGTGCCAGCAGTAGTGGGACTAGCGGGACCGGAAACATTCAGTACTTC. Amino acids: CASSSGTSGTGNIQYF.

This sequence joins TRBV18 and TRBJ2-1; possibly TRBD1 for D (6 bases). The CDR3 has 14 residues. CDR1 is KGHSH, CDR2 LQKENI, per germline. Deletions cut 2 bases from V and 2 bases from J, with 7 bases between. The CDR3 loop is CASSPDRTYNEQFF. CDR3 DNA sequence: TGTGCCAGCTCACCAGACAGGACCTACAATGAGCAGTTCTTC.

The J gene is TRBJ1-1, the V gene TRBV20-1, with D possibly TRBD1 on 5 matching bases. Between the trimmed V and J ends, which lost 6 bases and 3 bases, there was a span of 14 bases. The V gene's germline CDR1 is DFQATT and CDR2 SNEGSKA (reference sequence). The CDR3 spans 13 residues. CDR3 amino acids: CSAGLFPYTEAFF. The CDR3 nucleotides are TGCAGTGCGGGGCTTTTCCCCTACACTGAAGCTTTCTTT.

This clonotype was observed many times. The V call is TRBV6-5, the J call TRBJ2-2; the D gene is possibly TRBD2 (5 bases). Germline-derived CDR1 and CDR2 are MNHEY and SVGAGI. V shed 4 bases and J shed 3 bases, with 15 bases lying between them. The CDR3 is 16 amino acids. CDR3 residues: CASSSRPGSYTGELFF. The CDR3 coding sequence is TGTGCCAGCAGTTCGCGTCCGGGATCTTACACCGGGGAGCTGTTTTTT.

This clonotype appeared once. The rearrangement joins TRBV7-2 to TRBJ2-5; D might be TRBD2 (6 bases). Germline V gene lookup returns CDR1 SGHTA and CDR2 FQGNSA. CDR3 size: 15 residues. Trimming cost V 5 bases and J 5 bases, with 18 bases left between them. In DNA form, the CDR3 reads TGTGCCAGCAGCCCCCTGACTCGGGACTGGGAGACCCAGTACTTC. Protein sequence: CASSPLTRDWETQYF. Drawing the rest from reference TRBV7-2 and TRBJ2-5, the complete variable domain is GAGVSQSPSNKVTEKGKDVELRCDPISGHTALYWYRQSLGQGLEFLIYFQGNSAPDKSGLPSDRFSAERTGGSVSTLTIQRTQQEDSAVYLCASSPLTRDWETQYFGPGTRLLVL.

The chain carries TRBV27 and TRBJ2-7; 9 nucleotides align to TRBD2. The CDR3 consists of 13 residues. From germline, CDR1 is MNHEY and CDR2 SMNVEV (reference sequence). Trimming cost V 3 bases and J 6 bases; bases outside gene matches: 3. The CDR3 reads CASSFAGGREQYF. The CDR3 bases are TGTGCCAGCAGTTTTGCGGGGGGGCGCGAGCAGTACTTC.

The V and J genes are TRBV20-1 and TRBJ1-1, with 8 nucleotides matching TRBD1. This CDR3 has 11 amino acids. Germline CDR1 DFQATT, CDR2 SNEGSKA (reference sequence). J was trimmed by 11 bases and V by 5 bases; bases with no gene match: 7. CDR3 sequence (DNA): TGCAGTGCTCTGGACAGGGTTGGGGCTTTCTTT. Translation: CSALDRVGAFF.

This clonotype has a handful of counts. The chain joins TRBV7-6 to TRBJ2-3, with TRBD1 matching 9 bases. The CDR3 spans 15 residues. CDR1 and CDR2 (germline): SGHVS, FNYEAQ. Germline trimming cut 4 bases from V and 3 bases from J; bases unmatched to any gene: 5. The CDR3 sequence: CASSSTGGRTDTQYF. CDR3 sequence (DNA): TGTGCCAGCAGCTCAACAGGGGGCAGGACAGATACGCAGTATTTT.

This rearrangement joins TRBV5-1 to TRBJ2-5; TRBD1 agrees at 7 bases. With the DNA end fitting TRBJ2-7 better, the J assignment may be wrong. Per germline, CDR1 SGHRS and CDR2 YFSETQ. This CDR3 is built from 13 residues. The CDR3 is CASSLYRGHEQYF. CDR3 in DNA: TGCGCCAGCAGCTTGTACAGGGGCCACGAGCAGTACTTC.

This clonotype was seen more than once but under ten times. The V and J genes are TRBV11-2 and TRBJ2-3, with 7 positions matching TRBD2. From germline, CDR1 is SGHAT and CDR2 FQNNGV. The CDR3 loop spans 18 amino acids. With 3 bases clipped from V and 3 bases from J, the junction kept 15 bases outside the gene matches. The DNA of the CDR3 is TGTGCCAGCAGCTTCGCACGGGCGGGAGAGATCTGGACAGATACGCAGTATTTT. It is translated as CASSFARAGEIWTDTQYF.

This clonotype was counted at least ten times. The chain uses TRBV6-1 and TRBJ2-1; TRBD2 agrees at 11 bases. The CDR3 is made up of 17 amino acids. The germline V gene has CDR1 MNHNS and CDR2 SASEGT. The ends lost 6 bases at V and 7 bases at J; junction bases unmatched: 14. In nucleotides, the CDR3 is TGTGCCAGCAGCGGAGCTAGCGGGAGGCAAGGGGGGAATGAGCAGTTCTTC. This encodes CASSGASGRQGGNEQFF.

The chain uses TRBV29-1 and TRBJ2-1, with D unresolved. This CDR3 has 12 amino acids. V was cut by 3 bases and J by 6 bases, with 9 bases left in between. CDR1 is SQVTM and CDR2 is ANQGSEA in the germline V gene. The DNA of the CDR3 is TGCAGCGTTGACCTTTACGCCAATGAGCAGTTCTTC. It translates to CSVDLYANEQFF.

The gene calls are TRBV19 and TRBJ2-3; D gene unclear. Trimming cost V 3 bases and J 2 bases, with 6 bases left between them. This CDR3 comprises 13 residues. Per germline, CDR1 LNHDA and CDR2 SQIVND (reference sequence). The CDR3: CASSILDTDTQYF. CDR3 DNA sequence: TGTGCCAGTAGTATCTTAGACACAGATACGCAGTATTTT.

J is TRBJ1-2 and V is TRBV19; the D is unclear. This CDR3 contains 13 residues. In germline, CDR1 is LNHDA, CDR2 SQIVND (reference sequence). V was cut by 5 bases and J by 7 bases, with 14 bases left in between. DNA of the CDR3: TGTGCCAGTAGTCCCAGACATCTCTGTGGCTACACCTTC. It encodes CASSPRHLCGYTF.

This clonotype was seen only a few times. The genes are TRBV12-3 or TRBV12-4 and TRBJ1-2; D unresolved. Trimming stripped 5 bases from V and 7 bases from J, with 17 bases between. There are 14 residues in the CDR3. CDR3 DNA: TGTGCCAGCAGTACCCAGATGGAGGGCTCTGGCTACACCTTC. It yields the protein CASSTQMEGSGYTF.

This clonotype was counted between two and nine times. This chain links TRBV3-1 with TRBJ2-4; D not certain. The CDR3 has 15 amino acids. The germline gives CDR1 LGHDT, CDR2 YNNKEL (reference sequence). V lost 0 bases and J lost 1, with 7 bases in between. The CDR3 DNA is TGTGCCAGCAGCCAAGAGGGGAATGCCAAAAACATTCAGTACTTC. This encodes CASSQEGNAKNIQYF.

This clonotype has only a few counts. This chain joins TRBV5-1 and TRBJ2-5; D gene ambiguous. The CDR3 totals 13 residues. V was clipped by 0 bases and J by 5 bases, with 8 bases between them. Germline V gene sequence: CDR1 SGHRS, CDR2 YFSETQ. The CDR3 DNA is TGCGCCAGCAGCTTGGTGGTTTCCGAGACCCAGTACTTC. Translation: CASSLVVSETQYF.

This rearrangement joins TRBV5-5 to TRBJ2-7; no definite D call. Germline CDR1 reads SGHKS; CDR2 reads YYEKEE (reference sequence). The germline V and J ends were trimmed by 3 bases and 2 bases, with 12 bases remaining between them. CDR3 length equals 14 residues. The CDR3 spells CASSWDLPTYEQYF. In nucleotides, the CDR3 is TGTGCCAGCAGCTGGGATCTACCGACCTACGAGCAGTACTTC.

This clonotype was seen at least ten times. The chain recombines TRBV6-1 with TRBJ2-1; 7 nucleotides match TRBD2. CDR3 length equals 16 residues. Trimming cost V 2 bases and J 2 bases; bases outside gene matches: 6. Germline CDR1 MNHNS, CDR2 SASEGT. CDR3 sequence: CASSESGARAYNEQFF. CDR3 DNA: TGTGCCAGCAGTGAAAGCGGGGCAAGGGCCTACAATGAGCAGTTCTTC.